This T cell receptor beta chain came from a study of Ad26.COV2.S vaccination and SARS-CoV-2 variants. Sequencing used immunoSEQ multiplex PCR; TCRdb keeps in-frame clones, though not all of them. The table lists just over 350,000 clones, about 90% of them singletons. This clone was detected once. Its target is not known. Between the trimmed V and J ends, which lost 6 bases and 3 bases, there was a span of 3 bases. The germline V gene encodes CDR1 KGHSH and CDR2 LQKENI. The CDR3 sequence is 12 residues long. Study-wide findings and caveats: Reported findings describe substantial breadth in spike-specific CD8+ and CD4+ T cell responses following vaccination. An underestimation of total T cell responses may have resulted from the TCR breadth and depth analyses. Vaccinees and placebo recipients showed similar non-spike TCR breadth. Vaccinees displayed broader spike-specific TCR repertoires than placebo recipients.

The origin of this receptor is a human donor who had recovered from COVID-19. The V gene is TRBV18, the J gene TRBJ1-6; D gene ambiguous. The sequencing used peripheral blood, collected after recovery from COVID-19. This chain's CDR3 is CASSDYNSPLHF. The DNA of the CDR3 is TGTGCCAGCTCCGACTATAATTCACCCCTCCACTTT.